The rows below give T cell receptor beta chains drawn from one sample of a study of blood T cell repertoires in COVID-19. Here immunoSEQ multiplex PCR was the method, and the copy in TCRdb shows in-frame clones only, minus some. Among 180,000 or so clones listed, approximately 86% were seen once. The material sequenced was peripheral blood. These receptor sequences come from a man between 65 and 79 years old with acute or convalescent COVID-19. CDR3s include the opening cysteine and the closing phenylalanine or tryptophan. The D gene is left open where the match is weak. Some rows mark clone size as missing; the rest say once, few, many or name a class of expanded clone.

abundance	len	v_gene	j_gene	d_gene	CDR3aa	CDR3nt
-	15	TRBV18	TRBJ1-5	TRBD1	CASSPTGVSNQPQHF	TGTGCCAGCTCACCCACAGGGGTTTCCAATCAGCCCCAGCATTTT
-	15	TRBV5-4	TRBJ2-5	TRBD2	CASSLGREIGETQYF	TGTGCCAGCAGCTTGGGGCGGGAGATCGGAGAGACCCAGTACTTC
-	14	TRBV18	TRBJ2-7	TRBD1	CASSPGQDTYEQYF	TGTGCCAGCTCACCGGGACAGGACACCTACGAGCAGTACTTC
-	19	TRBV4-2	TRBJ2-2	TRBD2	CASSQDRSSGRLSTGELFF	TGTGCCAGCAGCCAAGACAGGTCTAGCGGGAGATTGAGCACCGGGGAGCTGTTTTTT
-	16	TRBV9	TRBJ1-2	-	CASTMVRGLANYGYTF	TGTGCCAGCACCATGGTAAGGGGACTCGCTAACTATGGCTACACCTTC
-	12	TRBV7-9	TRBJ2-7	TRBD2	CASSPGTSGVLF	TGTGCCAGCAGCCCAGGGACTAGCGGGGTACTCTTC
-	14	TRBV28	TRBJ2-5	TRBD2	CASLAGSYQETQYF	TGTGCCAGCCTAGCGGGGTCGTACCAAGAGACCCAGTACTTC
-	16	TRBV5-1	TRBJ2-2	TRBD1	CASSADRGGYAGELFF	TGCGCCAGCAGCGCAGACAGGGGGGGCTATGCCGGGGAGCTGTTTTTT
-	15	TRBV24-1	TRBJ2-2	TRBD1	CATSDPGQHTGELFF	TGTGCCACCAGTGACCCGGGACAGCACACCGGGGAGCTGTTTTTT
-	15	TRBV28	TRBJ2-5	TRBD1	CASSAPGTGKETQYF	TGTGCCAGCAGTGCGCCCGGGACAGGGAAAGAGACCCAGTACTTC
-	14	TRBV30	TRBJ1-5	TRBD1	CAWSVRTGEQPQHF	TGTGCCTGGAGTGTACGGACAGGGGAGCAGCCCCAGCATTTT
-	14	TRBV2	TRBJ1-1	TRBD1	CASSLDRAGTEAFF	TGTGCCAGCAGCCTGGACAGGGCGGGCACTGAAGCTTTCTTT
-	15	TRBV7-9	TRBJ2-3	TRBD2	CASSYFGGGTDTQYF	TGTGCCAGCAGCTACTTCGGGGGGGGCACAGATACGCAGTATTTT
-	17	TRBV24-1	TRBJ2-2	TRBD2	CATSDLQTSDNTGELFF	TGTGCCACCAGTGATTTGCAAACTAGCGACAACACCGGGGAGCTGTTTTTT
-	16	TRBV20-1	TRBJ1-6	-	CSARVGGGGDNSPLHF	TGCAGTGCTCGTGTTGGGGGCGGAGGTGATAATTCACCCCTCCACTTT
once	14	TRBV19	TRBJ2-6	TRBD1	CATIDRAGANVLTF	TGTGCCACCATAGACAGGGCTGGGGCCAACGTCCTGACTTTC
-	14	TRBV2	TRBJ1-6	-	CASSGDSTNSPLHF	TGTGCCAGCAGCGGGGACTCCACGAATTCACCCCTCCACTTT
-	14	TRBV5-1	TRBJ2-1	-	CASKTTGPYNEQFF	TGCGCCAGCAAGACGACAGGACCTTACAATGAGCAGTTCTTC
-	15	TRBV6-1	TRBJ1-3	-	CASSERSVSGNTIYF	TGTGCCAGCAGTGAACGGTCCGTCTCTGGAAACACCATATATTTT
-	13	TRBV12-3/TRBV12-4	TRBJ2-1	-	CASTLGDYNEQFF	TGTGCCAGCACCTTAGGGGACTACAATGAGCAGTTCTTC
-	18	TRBV5-6	TRBJ2-6	-	CASGSLGRPLSGANVLTF	TGTGCCAGCGGTTCACTGGGCAGGCCACTTTCTGGGGCCAACGTCCTGACTTTC
-	16	TRBV6-1	TRBJ2-1	TRBD2	CASSEARAGAYNEQFF	TGTGCCAGCAGTGAAGCTAGAGCGGGGGCCTACAATGAGCAGTTCTTC
-	14	TRBV5-1	TRBJ2-2	TRBD1	CASRGQGDTGELFF	TGCGCCAGCCGCGGACAGGGAGACACCGGGGAGCTGTTTTTT
-	14	TRBV5-1	TRBJ2-5	-	CASSSGSGGETQYF	TGCGCCAGCAGCTCCGGAAGCGGCGGGGAGACCCAGTACTTC
-	13	TRBV19	TRBJ2-5	TRBD2	CASAGGWQETQYF	TGTGCCAGTGCGGGGGGGTGGCAAGAGACCCAGTACTTC
-	18	TRBV30	TRBJ2-1	TRBD2	CAWTKRTSGRARYNEQFF	TGTGCCTGGACCAAGAGAACTAGCGGGAGGGCCAGGTACAATGAGCAGTTCTTC
few	14	TRBV11-2	TRBJ1-4	-	CASSAGTTNEKLFF	TGTGCCAGCAGCGCCGGGACAACTAATGAAAAACTGTTTTTT
-	15	TRBV28	TRBJ2-7	TRBD2	CASSLTGLAGYEQYF	TGTGCCAGCAGTTTGACGGGACTAGCGGGTTACGAGCAGTACTTC
few	16	TRBV5-1	TRBJ2-5	-	CASSLTIDSYQETQYF	TGCGCCAGCAGCCTCACAATCGACTCGTACCAAGAGACCCAGTACTTC
-	14	TRBV10-3	TRBJ2-3	-	CAISDSGSTDTQYF	TGTGCCATCAGTGATAGCGGTAGCACAGATACGCAGTATTTT
-	14	TRBV7-2	TRBJ2-3	-	CASSLSPEGKGQYF	TGTGCCAGCAGCTTGAGCCCGGAGGGAAAGGGGCAGTATTTT
-	13	TRBV14	TRBJ2-5	TRBD1	CASSQAGGETQYF	TGTGCCAGCAGCCAAGCAGGGGGAGAGACCCAGTACTTC
-	13	TRBV28	TRBJ2-3	-	CASSLISGDTQYF	TGTGCCAGCAGTCTAATATCTGGAGATACGCAGTATTTT
-	15	TRBV3-1/TRBV3-2	TRBJ1-2	TRBD1	CASSHRDRGHYGYTF	TGTGCCAGCAGCCACCGGGACAGGGGCCACTATGGCTACACCTTC
-	14	TRBV30	TRBJ1-2	-	CAWTLYPAGYGYTF	TGTGCCTGGACCCTCTACCCGGCGGGCTATGGCTACACCTTC
-	13	TRBV27	TRBJ1-3	-	CASTEARGNTIYF	TGTGCCAGCACGGAGGCCCGGGGAAACACCATATATTTT
few	13	TRBV25-1	TRBJ2-2	-	CASIRANTGELFF	TGTGCCAGCATCAGGGCGAACACCGGGGAGCTGTTTTTT
-	15	TRBV21-1	TRBJ2-1	-	CASIGGADEGHEQFF	TGTGCCAGCATAGGGGGGGCGGATGAGGGACATGAGCAGTTCTTC
-	11	TRBV29-1	TRBJ1-1	-	CSAARGSEAFF	TGCAGCGCTGCTCGGGGGTCAGAAGCTTTCTTT
-	13	TRBV5-4	TRBJ1-6	-	CASSYRTNSPLHF	TGTGCCAGCAGCTACAGGACGAATTCACCCCTCCACTTT
-	13	TRBV27	TRBJ2-7	-	CASRPEGTYEQYF	TGTGCCAGCAGGCCGGAGGGAACCTACGAGCAGTACTTC
-	17	TRBV15	TRBJ1-5	-	CATSRVLRRDSNQPQHF	TGTGCCACCAGCAGAGTGCTCCGCCGGGATAGCAATCAGCCCCAGCATTTT
-	16	TRBV9	TRBJ1-6	TRBD1	CASSGGGSSYNSPLHF	TGTGCCAGCAGCGGAGGGGGCAGCTCCTATAATTCACCCCTCCACTTT
-	12	TRBV28	TRBJ1-2	-	CASSLRSYGYTF	TGTGCCAGCAGTTTACGGTCCTATGGCTACACCTTC
-	13	TRBV12-5	TRBJ2-7	-	CASGPGLRYEQYF	TGTGCTAGTGGCCCGGGACTCCGCTACGAGCAGTACTTC
-	14	TRBV27	TRBJ2-5	TRBD1	CASSPDRGQETQYF	TGTGCCAGCAGTCCAGACAGGGGACAAGAGACCCAGTACTTC
-	14	TRBV18	TRBJ2-3	-	CASSLGQGPDTQYF	TGTGCCAGCTCCTTGGGGCAGGGCCCAGATACGCAGTATTTT
once	19	TRBV30	TRBJ2-3	TRBD2	CAWRGIGLAGLASTDTQYF	TGTGCCTGGAGAGGAATAGGACTAGCGGGGTTGGCTAGCACAGATACGCAGTATTTT
-	14	TRBV7-2	TRBJ2-7	-	CASSPRPGEYEQYF	TGTGCCAGCAGCCCCCGCCCAGGCGAGTACGAGCAGTACTTC
-	15	TRBV9	TRBJ2-1	-	CASSVAGATYNEQFF	TGTGCCAGCAGCGTAGCGGGAGCAACCTACAATGAGCAGTTCTTC
few	13	TRBV12-5	TRBJ1-5	TRBD1	CASGTGNNQPQHF	TGTGCTAGCGGGACAGGAAACAATCAGCCCCAGCATTTT
-	16	TRBV4-2	TRBJ2-7	TRBD1	CASSQGTGGGSYEQYF	TGTGCCAGCAGCCAAGGGACAGGGGGGGGCTCATACGAGCAGTACTTC
-	14	TRBV6-5	TRBJ2-7	TRBD1	CASIPTGGSYEQYF	TGTGCCAGCATTCCGACAGGGGGCTCCTACGAGCAGTACTTC